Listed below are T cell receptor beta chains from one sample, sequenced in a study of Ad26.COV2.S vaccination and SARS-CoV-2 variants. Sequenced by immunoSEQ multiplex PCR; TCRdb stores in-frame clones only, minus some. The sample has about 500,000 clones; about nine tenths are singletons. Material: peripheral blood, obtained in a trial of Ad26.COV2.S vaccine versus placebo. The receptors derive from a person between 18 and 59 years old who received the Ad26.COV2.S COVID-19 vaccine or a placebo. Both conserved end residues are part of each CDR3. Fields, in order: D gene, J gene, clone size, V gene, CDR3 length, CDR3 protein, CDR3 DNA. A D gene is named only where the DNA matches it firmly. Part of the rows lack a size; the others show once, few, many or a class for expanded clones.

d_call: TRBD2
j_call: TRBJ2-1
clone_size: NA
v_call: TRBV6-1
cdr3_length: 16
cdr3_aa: CASSEAGGLAYNEQFF
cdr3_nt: TGTGCCAGCAGTGAAGCGGGGGGACTAGCGTACAATGAGCAGTTCTTC

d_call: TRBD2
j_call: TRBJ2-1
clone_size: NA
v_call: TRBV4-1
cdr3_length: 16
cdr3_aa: CASSQVNSGGGNEQFF
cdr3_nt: TGCGCCAGCAGCCAAGTAAATTCGGGAGGAGGGAATGAGCAGTTCTTC

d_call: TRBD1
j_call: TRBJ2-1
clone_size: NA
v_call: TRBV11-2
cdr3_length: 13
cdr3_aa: CASSSRTGNEQFF
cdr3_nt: TGTGCCAGCAGCTCTCGGACAGGAAATGAGCAGTTCTTC

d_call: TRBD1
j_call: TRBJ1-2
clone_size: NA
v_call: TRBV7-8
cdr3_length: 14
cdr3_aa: CASSPGTGSDGYTF
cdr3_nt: TGTGCCAGCAGCCCCGGGACAGGGAGCGATGGCTACACCTTC

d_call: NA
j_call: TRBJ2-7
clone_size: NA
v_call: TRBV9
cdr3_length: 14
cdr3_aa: CASSVGAVPYEQYF
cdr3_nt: TGTGCCAGCAGCGTAGGGGCGGTCCCCTACGAGCAGTACTTC

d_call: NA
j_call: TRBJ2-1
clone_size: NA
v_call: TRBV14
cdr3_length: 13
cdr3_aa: CASSQRDSLSEFF
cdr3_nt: TGTGCCAGCAGCCAGCGGGACTCTCTAAGTGAGTTCTTC

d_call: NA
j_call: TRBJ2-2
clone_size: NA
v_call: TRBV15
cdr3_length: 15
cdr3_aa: CATSRETTYTGELFF
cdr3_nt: TGTGCCACCAGCAGAGAGACTACCTACACCGGGGAGCTGTTTTTT

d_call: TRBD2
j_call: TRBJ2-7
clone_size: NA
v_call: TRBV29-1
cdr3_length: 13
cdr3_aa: CSAASGTRSEQYF
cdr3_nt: TGCAGCGCCGCCTCCGGGACTAGATCCGAGCAGTACTTC

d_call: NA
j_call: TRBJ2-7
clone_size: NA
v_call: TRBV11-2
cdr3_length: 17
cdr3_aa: CASSLVGSSVSTYEQYF
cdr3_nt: TGTGCCAGCAGCTTAGTAGGGTCTAGCGTCTCCACCTACGAGCAGTACTTC

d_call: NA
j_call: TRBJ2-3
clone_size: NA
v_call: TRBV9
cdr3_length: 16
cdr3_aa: CASSPRHRVSTDTQYF
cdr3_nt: TGTGCCAGCAGCCCCCGACATAGGGTCAGCACAGATACGCAGTATTTT

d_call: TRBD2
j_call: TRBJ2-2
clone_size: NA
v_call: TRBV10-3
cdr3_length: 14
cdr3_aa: CAISASGNTGELFF
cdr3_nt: TGTGCCATCAGTGCTAGCGGCAACACCGGGGAGCTGTTTTTT

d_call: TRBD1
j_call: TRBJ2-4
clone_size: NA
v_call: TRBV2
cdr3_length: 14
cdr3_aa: CASQRQGALNIQYF
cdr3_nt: TGTGCCAGCCAACGACAGGGGGCTCTAAACATTCAGTACTTC

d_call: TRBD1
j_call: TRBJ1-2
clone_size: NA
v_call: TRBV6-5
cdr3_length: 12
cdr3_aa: CASSRQGSGYTF
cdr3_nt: TGTGCCAGCAGTCGACAGGGGTCAGGCTACACCTTC

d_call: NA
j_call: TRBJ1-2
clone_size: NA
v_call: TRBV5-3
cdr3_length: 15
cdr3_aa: CAIKRTGASGYGYTF
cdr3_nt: TGTGCCATCAAGCGGACGGGAGCCTCTGGCTATGGCTACACCTTC

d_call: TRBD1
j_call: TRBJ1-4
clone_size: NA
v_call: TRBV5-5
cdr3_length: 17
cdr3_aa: CASSTTDRFATNEKLFF
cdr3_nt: TGTGCCAGCAGCACAACGGACAGGTTTGCAACTAATGAAAAACTGTTTTTT

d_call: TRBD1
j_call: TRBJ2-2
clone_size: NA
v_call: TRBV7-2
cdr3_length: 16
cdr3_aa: CASSLTGGVMTGELFF
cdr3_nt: TGTGCCAGCAGCTTAACAGGGGGCGTTATGACCGGGGAGCTGTTTTTT

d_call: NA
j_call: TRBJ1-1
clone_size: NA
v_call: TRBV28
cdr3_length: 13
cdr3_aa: CASRTTGNTEAFF
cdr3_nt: TGTGCCAGCAGGACGACAGGGAACACTGAAGCTTTCTTT

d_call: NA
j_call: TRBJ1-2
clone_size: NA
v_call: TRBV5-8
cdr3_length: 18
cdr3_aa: CASSLVRVGRTKNYGYTF
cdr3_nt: TGTGCCAGCAGCTTAGTCAGGGTTGGACGGACCAAAAACTATGGCTACACCTTC

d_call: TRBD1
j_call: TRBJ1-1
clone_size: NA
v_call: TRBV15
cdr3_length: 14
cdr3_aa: CATSRSDRGVEAFF
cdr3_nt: TGTGCCACCAGTAGGTCCGACAGGGGAGTTGAAGCTTTCTTT

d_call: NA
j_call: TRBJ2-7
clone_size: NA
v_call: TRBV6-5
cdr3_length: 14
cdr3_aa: CASSRDRTTYEQYF
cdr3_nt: TGTGCCAGCAGCCGAGACAGGACCACCTACGAGCAGTACTTC

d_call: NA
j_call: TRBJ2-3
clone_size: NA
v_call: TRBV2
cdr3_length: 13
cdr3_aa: CASRKTATDTQYF
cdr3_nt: TGTGCCAGCAGGAAGACAGCCACAGATACGCAGTATTTT

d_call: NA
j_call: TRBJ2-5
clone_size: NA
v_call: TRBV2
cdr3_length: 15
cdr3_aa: CASRGLGQLAETQYF
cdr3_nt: TGTGCCAGCAGGGGACTGGGCCAACTCGCCGAGACCCAGTACTTC

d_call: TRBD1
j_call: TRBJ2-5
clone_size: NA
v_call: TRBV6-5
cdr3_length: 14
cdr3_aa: CASSPWTGAETQYF
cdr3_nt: TGTGCCAGCAGTCCATGGACAGGGGCGGAGACCCAGTACTTC

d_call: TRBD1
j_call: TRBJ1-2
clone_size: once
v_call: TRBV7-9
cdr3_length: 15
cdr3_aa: CASSPAGQRDYGYTF
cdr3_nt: TGTGCCAGCAGCCCAGCGGGACAGCGAGACTATGGCTACACCTTC

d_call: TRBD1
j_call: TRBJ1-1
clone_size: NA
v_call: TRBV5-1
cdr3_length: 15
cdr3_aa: CASSSAPGQVGEAFF
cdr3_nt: TGCGCCAGCAGTTCGGCCCCGGGACAGGTAGGTGAAGCTTTCTTT

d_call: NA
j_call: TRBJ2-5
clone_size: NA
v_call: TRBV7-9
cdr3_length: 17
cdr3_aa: CASSSPRNVAGKETQYF
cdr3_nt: TGTGCCAGCAGCTCACCTCGTAACGTCGCAGGGAAAGAGACCCAGTACTTC

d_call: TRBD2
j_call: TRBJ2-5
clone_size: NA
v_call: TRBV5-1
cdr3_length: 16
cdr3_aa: CASSPGLAGGPETQYF
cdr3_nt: TGCGCCAGCAGCCCGGGACTAGCGGGAGGGCCGGAGACCCAGTACTTC

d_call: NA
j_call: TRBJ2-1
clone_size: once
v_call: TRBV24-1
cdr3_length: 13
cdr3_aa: CATSSVRSNEQFF
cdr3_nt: TGTGCCACCAGTTCGGTTAGGAGCAATGAGCAGTTCTTC

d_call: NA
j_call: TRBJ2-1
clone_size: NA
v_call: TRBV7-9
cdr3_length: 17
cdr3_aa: CASSLSRFGVAYNEQFF
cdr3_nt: TGTGCCAGCAGCTTATCCCGGTTCGGGGTCGCCTACAATGAGCAGTTCTTC

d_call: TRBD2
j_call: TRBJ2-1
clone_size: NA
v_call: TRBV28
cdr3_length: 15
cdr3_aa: CAISRGRAGEASRFF
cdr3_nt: TGTGCCATCTCACGGGGGCGAGCGGGAGAAGCAAGTAGGTTCTTC

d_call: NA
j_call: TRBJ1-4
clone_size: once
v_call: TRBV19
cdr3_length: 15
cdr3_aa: CASSLSGTDNEKLFF
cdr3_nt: TGTGCCAGTAGTCTCTCCGGGACCGATAATGAAAAACTGTTTTTT

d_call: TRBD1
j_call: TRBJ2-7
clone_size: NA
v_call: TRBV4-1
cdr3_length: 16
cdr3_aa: CASSQDWDRGSYEQYF
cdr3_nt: TGCGCCAGCAGCCAAGATTGGGACAGGGGAAGCTACGAGCAGTACTTC

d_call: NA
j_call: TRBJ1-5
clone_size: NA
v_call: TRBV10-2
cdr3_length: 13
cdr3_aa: CASTSVSNQPQHF
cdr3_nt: TGCGCCAGCACCAGCGTAAGCAATCAGCCCCAGCATTTT

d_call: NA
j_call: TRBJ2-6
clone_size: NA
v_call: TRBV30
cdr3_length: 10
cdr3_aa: CAWGNVVLTF
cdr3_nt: TGTGCCTGGGGGAATGTGGTCCTGACTTTC

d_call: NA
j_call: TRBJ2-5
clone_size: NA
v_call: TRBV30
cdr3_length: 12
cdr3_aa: CAWSGVRETQYF
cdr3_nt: TGTGCCTGGAGTGGGGTGAGGGAGACCCAGTACTTC

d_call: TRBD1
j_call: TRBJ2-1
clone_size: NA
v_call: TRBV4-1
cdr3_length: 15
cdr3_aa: CASSQGQGVSNEQFF
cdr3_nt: TGCGCCAGCAGCCAAGGGCAGGGGGTCAGCAATGAGCAGTTCTTC

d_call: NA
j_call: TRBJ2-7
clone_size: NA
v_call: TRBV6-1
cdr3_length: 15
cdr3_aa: CASSEMVGALSEQYF
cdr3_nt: TGTGCCAGCAGTGAAATGGTGGGGGCCTTGTCCGAGCAGTACTTC

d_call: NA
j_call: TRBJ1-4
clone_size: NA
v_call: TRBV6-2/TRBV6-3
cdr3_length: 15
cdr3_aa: CASSYQTAINEKLFF
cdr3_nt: TGTGCCAGCAGTTACCAGACAGCAATTAATGAAAAACTGTTTTTT

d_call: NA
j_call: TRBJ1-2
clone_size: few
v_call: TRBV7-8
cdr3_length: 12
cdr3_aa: CASSLAFDGYTF
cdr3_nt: TGTGCCAGCAGCTTAGCGTTCGATGGCTACACCTTC

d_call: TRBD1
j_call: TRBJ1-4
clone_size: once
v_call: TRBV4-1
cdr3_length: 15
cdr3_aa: CASSQGQLYNEKLFF
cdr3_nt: TGCGCCAGCAGCCAGGGACAGTTATATAATGAAAAACTGTTTTTT

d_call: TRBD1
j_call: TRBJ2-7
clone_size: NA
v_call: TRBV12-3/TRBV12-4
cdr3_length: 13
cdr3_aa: CASSRQGLYEQYF
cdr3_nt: TGTGCCAGCAGCCGACAGGGGCTCTACGAGCAGTACTTC